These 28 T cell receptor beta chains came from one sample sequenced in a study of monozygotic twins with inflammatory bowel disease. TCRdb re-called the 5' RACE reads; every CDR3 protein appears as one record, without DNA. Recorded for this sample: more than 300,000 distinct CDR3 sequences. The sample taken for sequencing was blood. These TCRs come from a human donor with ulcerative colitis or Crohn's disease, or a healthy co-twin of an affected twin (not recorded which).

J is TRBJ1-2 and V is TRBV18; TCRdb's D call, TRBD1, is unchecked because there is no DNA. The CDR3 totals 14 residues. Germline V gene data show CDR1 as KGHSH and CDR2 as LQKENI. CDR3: CASSPRDRDYGYTF.

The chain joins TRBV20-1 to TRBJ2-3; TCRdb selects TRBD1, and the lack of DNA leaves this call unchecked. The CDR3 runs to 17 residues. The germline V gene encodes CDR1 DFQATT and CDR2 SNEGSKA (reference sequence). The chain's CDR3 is CSARDSGQRGIADTQYF.

This chain's CDR3 is CASSLVTSGGSGQETQYF. The chain carries TRBV5-1 and TRBJ2-5; no DNA is available, so the TRBD2 call from TCRdb remains unchecked. The CDR3 sequence is 18 residues long. Per the germline V gene, CDR1 is SGHRS and CDR2 is YFSETQ.

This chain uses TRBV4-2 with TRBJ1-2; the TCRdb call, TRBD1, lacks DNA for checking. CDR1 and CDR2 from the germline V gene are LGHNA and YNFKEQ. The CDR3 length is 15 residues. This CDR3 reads CASSPRTENNYGYTF.

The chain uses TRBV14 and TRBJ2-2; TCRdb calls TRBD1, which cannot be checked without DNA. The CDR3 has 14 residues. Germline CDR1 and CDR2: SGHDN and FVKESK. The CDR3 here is CASSPGTVTGELFF.

CDR3 sequence: CASSLALVGSYEQYF. This sequence joins TRBV7-6 and TRBJ2-7. Germline V gene data show CDR1 as SGHVS and CDR2 as FNYEAQ. The CDR3 consists of 15 residues.

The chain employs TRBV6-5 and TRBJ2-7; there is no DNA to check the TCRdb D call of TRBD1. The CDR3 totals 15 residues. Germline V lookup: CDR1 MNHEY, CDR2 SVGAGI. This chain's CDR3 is CASSYRDRGTYEQYF.

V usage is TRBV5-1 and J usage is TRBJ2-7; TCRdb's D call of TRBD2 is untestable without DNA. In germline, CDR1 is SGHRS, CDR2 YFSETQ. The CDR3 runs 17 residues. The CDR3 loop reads CASSLAGTSGGPYEQYF.

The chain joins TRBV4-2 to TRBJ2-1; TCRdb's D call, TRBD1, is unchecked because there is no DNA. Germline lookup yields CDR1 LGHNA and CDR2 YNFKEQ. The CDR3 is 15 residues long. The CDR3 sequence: CASSQGAPKRNEQFF.

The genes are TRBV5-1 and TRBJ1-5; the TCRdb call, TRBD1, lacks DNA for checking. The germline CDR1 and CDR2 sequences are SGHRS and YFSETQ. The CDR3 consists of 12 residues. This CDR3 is CASDRVNQPQHF.

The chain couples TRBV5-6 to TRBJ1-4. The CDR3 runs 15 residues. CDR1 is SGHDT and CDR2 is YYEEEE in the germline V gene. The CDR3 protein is CASSLRGTTNEKLFF. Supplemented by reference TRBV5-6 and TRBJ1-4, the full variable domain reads DAGVTQSPTHLIKTRGQQVTLRCSPKSGHDTVSWYQQALGQGPQFIFQYYEEEERQRGNFPDRFSGHQFPNYSSELNVNALLLGDSALYLCASSLRGTTNEKLFFGSGTQLSVL.

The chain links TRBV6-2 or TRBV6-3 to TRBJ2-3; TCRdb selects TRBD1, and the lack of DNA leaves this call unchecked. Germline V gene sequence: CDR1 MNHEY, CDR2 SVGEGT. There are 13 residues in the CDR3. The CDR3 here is CASRGQIADTQYF.

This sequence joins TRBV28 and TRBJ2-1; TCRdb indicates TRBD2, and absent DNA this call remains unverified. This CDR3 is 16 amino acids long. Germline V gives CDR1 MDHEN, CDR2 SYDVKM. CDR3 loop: CASSGNAVGGYNEQFF.

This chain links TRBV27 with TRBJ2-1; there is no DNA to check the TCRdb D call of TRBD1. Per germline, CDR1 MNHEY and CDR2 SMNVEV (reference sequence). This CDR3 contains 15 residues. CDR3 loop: CASSPGELGSDEQFF.

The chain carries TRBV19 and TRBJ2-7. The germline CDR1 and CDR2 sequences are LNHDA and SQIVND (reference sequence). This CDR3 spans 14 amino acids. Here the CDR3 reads CASSITGSTYEQYF.

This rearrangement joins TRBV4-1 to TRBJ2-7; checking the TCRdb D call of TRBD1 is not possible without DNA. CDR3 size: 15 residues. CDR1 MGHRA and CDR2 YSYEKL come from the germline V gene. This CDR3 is CASSQGRGPSYEQYF.

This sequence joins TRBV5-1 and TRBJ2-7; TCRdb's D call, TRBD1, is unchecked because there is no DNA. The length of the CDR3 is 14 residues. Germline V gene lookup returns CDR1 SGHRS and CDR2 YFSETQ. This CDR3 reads CASSSGTATYEQYF.

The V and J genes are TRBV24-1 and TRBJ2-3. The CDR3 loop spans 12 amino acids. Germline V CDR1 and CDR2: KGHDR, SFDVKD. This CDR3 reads CATADSTDTQYF.

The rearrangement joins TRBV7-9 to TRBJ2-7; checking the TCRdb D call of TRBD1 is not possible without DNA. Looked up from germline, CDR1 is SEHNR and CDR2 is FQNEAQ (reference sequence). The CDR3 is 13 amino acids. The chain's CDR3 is CASSLDREIEQYF.

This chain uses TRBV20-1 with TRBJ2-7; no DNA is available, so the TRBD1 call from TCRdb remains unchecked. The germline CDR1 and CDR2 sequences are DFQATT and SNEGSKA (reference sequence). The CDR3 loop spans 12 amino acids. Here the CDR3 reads CSARAGLYEQYF.

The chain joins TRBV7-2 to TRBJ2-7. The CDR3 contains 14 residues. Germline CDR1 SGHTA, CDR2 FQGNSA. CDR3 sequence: CASSLGRSFYEQYF.

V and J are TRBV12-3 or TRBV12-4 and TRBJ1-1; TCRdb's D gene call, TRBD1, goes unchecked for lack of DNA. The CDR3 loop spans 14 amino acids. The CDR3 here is CASSVGQTFSEAFF.

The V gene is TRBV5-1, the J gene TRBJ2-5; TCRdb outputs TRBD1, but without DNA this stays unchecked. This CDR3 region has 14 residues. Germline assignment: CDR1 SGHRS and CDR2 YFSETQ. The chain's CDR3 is CASSLDRAKGTQYF.

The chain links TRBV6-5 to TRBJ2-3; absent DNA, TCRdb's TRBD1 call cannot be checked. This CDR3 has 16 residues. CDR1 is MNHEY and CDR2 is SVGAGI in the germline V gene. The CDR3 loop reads CASSYPGTGYGDTQYF.

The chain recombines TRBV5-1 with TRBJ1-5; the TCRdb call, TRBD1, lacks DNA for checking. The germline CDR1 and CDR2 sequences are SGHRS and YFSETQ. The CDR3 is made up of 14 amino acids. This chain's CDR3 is CASSLGESSQPQHF.

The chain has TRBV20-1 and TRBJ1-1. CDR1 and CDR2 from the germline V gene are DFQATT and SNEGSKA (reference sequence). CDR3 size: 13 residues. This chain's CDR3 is CSASPTANTEAFF.

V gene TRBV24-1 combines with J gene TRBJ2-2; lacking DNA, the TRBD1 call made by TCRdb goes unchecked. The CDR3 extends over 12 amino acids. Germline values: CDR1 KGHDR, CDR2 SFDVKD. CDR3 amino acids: CATAPGSGELFF.

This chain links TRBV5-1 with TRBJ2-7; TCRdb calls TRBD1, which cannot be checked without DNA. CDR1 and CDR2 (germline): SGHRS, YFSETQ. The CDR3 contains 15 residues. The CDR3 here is CASSLVTGGLREQYF.